What follows is one T cell receptor beta chain and its context. Germline V lookup: CDR1 SEHNR, CDR2 FQNEAQ (reference sequence). Between the trimmed V and J ends, which lost 6 bases and 4 bases, there was a span of 16 bases. The CDR3 runs 15 residues. PCR involved 60 Vbeta and 13 Jbeta primers. Here immunoSEQ multiplex PCR was the method, and the copy in TCRdb shows in-frame clones only, minus some. Here the sample spans 200,000 to 250,000 clones, approximately 85% being singletons. The record originates from a study of cytomegalovirus exposure and HLA in healthy donors. The sample was PBMCs. This receptor was taken from a middle-aged woman in good health and CMV-seronegative. This chain joins TRBV7-9 and TRBJ1-3, with TRBD1 as a possible D gene (5 bases). CDR3 amino acids: CASSRQGSGGNTIYF. CDR3 nucleotides: TGTGCCAGCAGTCGTCAGGGTTCGGGCGGAAACACCATATATTTT.